This T cell receptor (beta chain) is from a study of T cell responses to AZD1222 COVID-19 vaccine. Germline CDR1 SGHRS, CDR2 YFSETQ. The CDR3 length is 13 residues. V was clipped by 0 bases and J by 3 bases, with 6 bases between them. Concerning this clone: The antigen remains unidentified.

Points from the study as a whole: Unmutated variant regions reportedly attract nearly half of all spike-specific TCRs. Just a handful of AZD1222 recipients tested seropositive at baseline. Donors were chiefly white British, with a greater number of females, and clonal diversity was perhaps underestimated.

Combined were second doses at about 4 or about 12 weeks. Assay: immunoSEQ multiplex PCR; the TCRdb copy retains only in-frame clones and omits some. This table has 160,000 or so clones, more than 75% appearing once. The TCR comes from an adult who received the AZD1222 COVID-19 vaccine. V and J are TRBV5-1 and TRBJ1-1, with D unclear. Sequenced here: peripheral blood, sampled 28 days after the second AZD1222 dose. The CDR3 DNA reads TGCGCCAGCAGCTTGGAGAGTTACACTGAAGCTTTCTTT. It encodes CASSLESYTEAFF.